This TCR beta chain derives from a study of identical twins. Study-wide results and caveats: There were fewer insertions in abundant cord blood beta clonotypes, but memory repertoires showed no such pattern. The degree of excess twin sharing was weaker in beta out-of-frame sequences.

Turning to this clonotype: Antigen unknown.

In every case, the donor was a healthy Caucasian. This CDR3 comprises 14 residues. The ends were cut back, 5 bases at V and 6 bases at J, with 17 bases in the middle. The germline V gene has CDR1 LGHDT and CDR2 YNNKEL (reference sequence). MiXCR, applied by TCRdb to the 5' RACE reads, yields one record per CDR3 protein. The sample holds about 700,000 distinct CDR3 sequences; about 9.4% are singletons and the top ten take more than 0.75%. In addition, the sample was reused for a study of yellow fever vaccine responses in identical twins. That study adds: A vaccine T cell response that seemed partly convergent and partly personalized was reported in twins.

The source is a woman between 18 and 29 years old in good health. J is TRBJ2-7 and V is TRBV3-1, with TRBD2 as a possible D gene (6 bases). Material: PBMCs. The chain's CDR3 is CASSEGATAGEQYF. CDR3 sequence (DNA): TGTGCCAGCAGCGAGGGCGCAACAGCGGGCGAGCAGTACTTC.